The sequence of this T cell receptor beta chain was determined in a study of T-cell reconstitution after alpha-beta-depleted transplantation in children. Regarding the study as a whole: About two months after transplant, alpha-beta T cells reportedly came from several hundred expanded graft clones. For some patients, TCRbeta diversity was high at day 60 because of recipient T cells and thymic progenitors that survived. After one year, T-cell counts and TCRbeta diversity mostly came from new T cells.

Germline V gives CDR1 SGHAT, CDR2 FQDESV (reference sequence). V lost 6 bases, J lost 2 bases, and 20 bases lay in between. The CDR3 length is 18 residues. This clonotype occurred a few times. Its cognate antigen is unknown. As it was prepared, the TCRbeta library received unique molecular identifiers. TCRdb passed the PCR reads through MiXCR, listing each CDR3 protein once. The sample includes about 420,000 distinct CDR3 sequences, around 15% of them seen just once. Source: PBMCs, mostly from graft donor cells, taken 360 days after TCRalphabeta/CD19-depleted stem cell transplant. The clonotype originates from a boy in the first two years of life who had a stem cell transplant for Wiskott-Aldrich syndrome, so the T cells may come from the graft donor. The genes are TRBV11-1 and TRBJ2-6; D is possibly TRBD2 (6 bases). The CDR3 sequence is CASRRGRIGLAGANVLTF. The CDR3 DNA sequence: TGTGCCAGCAGAAGAGGGAGGATCGGGTTAGCTGGGGCCAACGTCCTGACTTTC. Full variable domain (outside the CDR3, taken from reference TRBV11-1 and TRBJ2-6): EAEVAQSPRYKITEKSQAVAFWCDPISGHATLYWYRQILGQGPELLVQFQDESVVDDSQLPKDRFSAERLKGVDSTLKIQPAELGDSAMYLCASRRGRIGLAGANVLTFGAGSRLTVL.